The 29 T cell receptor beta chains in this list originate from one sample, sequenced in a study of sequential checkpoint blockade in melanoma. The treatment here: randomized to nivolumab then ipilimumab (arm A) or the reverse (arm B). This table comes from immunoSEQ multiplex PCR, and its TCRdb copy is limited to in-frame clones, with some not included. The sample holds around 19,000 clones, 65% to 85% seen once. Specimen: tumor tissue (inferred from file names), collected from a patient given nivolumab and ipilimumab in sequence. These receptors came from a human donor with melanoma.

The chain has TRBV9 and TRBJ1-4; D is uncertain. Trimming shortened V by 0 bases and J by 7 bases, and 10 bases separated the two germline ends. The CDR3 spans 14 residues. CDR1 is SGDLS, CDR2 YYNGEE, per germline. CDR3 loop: CASSVGGYGEKLFF. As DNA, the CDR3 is TGTGCCAGCAGCGTAGGCGGGTATGGTGAAAAACTGTTTTTT.

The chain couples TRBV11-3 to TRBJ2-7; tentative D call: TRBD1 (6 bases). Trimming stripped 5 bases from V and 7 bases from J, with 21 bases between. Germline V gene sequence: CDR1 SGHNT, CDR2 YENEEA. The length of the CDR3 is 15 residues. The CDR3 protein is CASSPDSVQGREQYF. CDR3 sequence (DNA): TGTGCCAGCAGCCCCGATAGCGTACAGGGCAGAGAGCAGTACTTC.

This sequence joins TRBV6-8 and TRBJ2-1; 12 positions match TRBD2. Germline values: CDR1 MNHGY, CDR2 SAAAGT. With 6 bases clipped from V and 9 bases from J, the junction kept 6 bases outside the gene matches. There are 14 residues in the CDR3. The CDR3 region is CASSRLAGDGEQFF. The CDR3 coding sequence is TGTGCCAGCAGCCGACTAGCGGGAGACGGTGAGCAGTTCTTC.

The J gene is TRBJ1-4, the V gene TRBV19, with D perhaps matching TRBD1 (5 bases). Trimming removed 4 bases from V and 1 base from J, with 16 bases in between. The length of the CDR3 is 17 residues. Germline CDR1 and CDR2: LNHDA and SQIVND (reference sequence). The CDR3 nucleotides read TGTGCCAGTAGTAATAGGGACGTCGGGGTAACTAATGAAAAACTGTTTTTT. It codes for CASSNRDVGVTNEKLFF.

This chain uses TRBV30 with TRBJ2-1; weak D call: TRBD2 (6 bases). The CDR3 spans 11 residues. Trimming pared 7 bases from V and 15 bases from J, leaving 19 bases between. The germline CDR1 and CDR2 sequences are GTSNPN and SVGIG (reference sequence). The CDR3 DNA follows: TGTGCCTCCCATCCCGGGAGTGGGGTGTTCTTC. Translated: CASHPGSGVFF.

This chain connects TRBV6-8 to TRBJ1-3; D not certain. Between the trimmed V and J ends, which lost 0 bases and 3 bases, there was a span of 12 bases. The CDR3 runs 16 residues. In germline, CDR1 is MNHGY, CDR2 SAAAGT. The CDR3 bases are TGTGCCAGCAGTTACTCGGAAGGGTTCGGTGGAAACACCATATATTTT. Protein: CASSYSEGFGGNTIYF.

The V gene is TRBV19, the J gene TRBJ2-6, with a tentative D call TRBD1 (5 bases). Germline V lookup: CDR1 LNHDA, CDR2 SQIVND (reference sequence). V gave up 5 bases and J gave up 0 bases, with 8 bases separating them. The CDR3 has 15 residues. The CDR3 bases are TGTGCCAGTAGTCAACAGGACTCTGGGGCCAACGTCCTGACTTTC. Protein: CASSQQDSGANVLTF.

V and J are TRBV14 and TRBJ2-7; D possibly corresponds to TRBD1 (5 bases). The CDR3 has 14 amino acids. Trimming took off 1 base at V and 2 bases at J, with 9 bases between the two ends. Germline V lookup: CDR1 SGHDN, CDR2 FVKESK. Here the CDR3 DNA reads TGTGCCAGCAGCCAAGGCAGGGAACCCTACGAGCAGTACTTC. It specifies CASSQGREPYEQYF. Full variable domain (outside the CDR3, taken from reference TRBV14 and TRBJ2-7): EAGVTQFPSHSVIEKGQTVTLRCDPISGHDNLYWYRRVMGKEIKFLLHFVKESKQDESGMPNNRFLAERTGGTYSTLKVQPAELEDSGVYFCASSQGREPYEQYFGPGTRLTVT.

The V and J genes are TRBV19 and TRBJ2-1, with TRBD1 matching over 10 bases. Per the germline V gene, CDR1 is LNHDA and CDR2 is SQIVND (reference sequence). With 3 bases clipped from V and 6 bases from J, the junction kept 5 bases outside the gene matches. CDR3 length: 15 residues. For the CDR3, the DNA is TGTGCCAGTAGTATCGACAGGGGGCTTGCCAATGAGCAGTTCTTC. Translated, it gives CASSIDRGLANEQFF.

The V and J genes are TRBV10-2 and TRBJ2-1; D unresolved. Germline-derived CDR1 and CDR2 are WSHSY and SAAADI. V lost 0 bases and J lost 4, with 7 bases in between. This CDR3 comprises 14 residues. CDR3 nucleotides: TGCGCCAGCAGTGAGTCGGCCGAGTACAATGAGCAGTTCTTC. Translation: CASSESAEYNEQFF.

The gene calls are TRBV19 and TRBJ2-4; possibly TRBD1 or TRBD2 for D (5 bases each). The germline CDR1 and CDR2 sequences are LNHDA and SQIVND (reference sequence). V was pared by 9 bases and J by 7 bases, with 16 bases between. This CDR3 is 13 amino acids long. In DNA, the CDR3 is TGTGCCAGCTCACGGGGCAGGGCGAACATTCAGTACTTC. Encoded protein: CASSRGRANIQYF.

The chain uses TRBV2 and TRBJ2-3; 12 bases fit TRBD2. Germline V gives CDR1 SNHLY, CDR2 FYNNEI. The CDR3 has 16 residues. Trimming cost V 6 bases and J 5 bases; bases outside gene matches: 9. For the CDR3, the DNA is TGTGCCAGCAGCCGTACTAGCGGGAGGATCGGAGATACGCAGTATTTT. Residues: CASSRTSGRIGDTQYF.

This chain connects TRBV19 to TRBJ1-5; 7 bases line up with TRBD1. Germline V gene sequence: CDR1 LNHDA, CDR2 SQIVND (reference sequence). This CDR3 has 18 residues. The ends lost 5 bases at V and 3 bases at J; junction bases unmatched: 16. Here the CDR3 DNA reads TGTGCCAGTAGTCCCGGGACAGTCCCGATAGGAAACAATCAGCCCCAGCATTTT. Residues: CASSPGTVPIGNNQPQHF.

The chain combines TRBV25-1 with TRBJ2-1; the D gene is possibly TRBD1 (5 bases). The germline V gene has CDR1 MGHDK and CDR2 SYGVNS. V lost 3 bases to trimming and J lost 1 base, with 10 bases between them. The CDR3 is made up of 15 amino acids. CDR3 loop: CASSDDSLSYNEQFF. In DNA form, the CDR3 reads TGTGCCAGCAGTGATGACAGTTTGTCCTACAATGAGCAGTTCTTC.

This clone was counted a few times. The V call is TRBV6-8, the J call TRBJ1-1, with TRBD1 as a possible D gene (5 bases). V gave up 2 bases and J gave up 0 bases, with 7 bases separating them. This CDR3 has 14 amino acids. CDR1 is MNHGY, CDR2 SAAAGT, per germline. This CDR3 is CASSYRGMNTEAFF. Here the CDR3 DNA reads TGTGCCAGCAGTTACAGGGGAATGAACACTGAAGCTTTCTTT.

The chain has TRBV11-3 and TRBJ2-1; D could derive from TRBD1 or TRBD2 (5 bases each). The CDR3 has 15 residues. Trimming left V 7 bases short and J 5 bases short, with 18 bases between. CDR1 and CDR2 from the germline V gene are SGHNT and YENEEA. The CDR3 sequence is CASNLGTGQHNEQFF. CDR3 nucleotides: TGTGCCAGCAACTTGGGTACGGGGCAACACAATGAGCAGTTCTTC.

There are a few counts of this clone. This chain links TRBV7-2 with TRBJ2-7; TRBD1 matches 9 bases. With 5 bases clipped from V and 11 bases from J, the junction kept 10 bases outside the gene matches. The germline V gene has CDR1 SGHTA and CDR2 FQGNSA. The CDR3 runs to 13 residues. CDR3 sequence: CASSPLGGQGEYF. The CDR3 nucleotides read TGTGCCAGCAGCCCACTTGGGGGACAGGGCGAGTACTTC.

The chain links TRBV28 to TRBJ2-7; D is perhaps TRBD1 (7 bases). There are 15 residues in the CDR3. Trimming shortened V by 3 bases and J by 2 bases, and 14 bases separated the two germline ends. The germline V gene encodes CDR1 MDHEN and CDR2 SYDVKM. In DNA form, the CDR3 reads TGTGCCAGCAGTTTCTATTCAGGGGGGACCTACGAGCAGTACTTC. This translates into CASSFYSGGTYEQYF.

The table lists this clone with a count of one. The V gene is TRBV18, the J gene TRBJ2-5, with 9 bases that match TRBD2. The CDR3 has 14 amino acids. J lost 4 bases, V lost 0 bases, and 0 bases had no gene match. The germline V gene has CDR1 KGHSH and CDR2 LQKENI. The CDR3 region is CASSPPSGRETQYF. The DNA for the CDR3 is TGTGCCAGCTCACCACCTAGCGGGAGAGAGACCCAGTACTTC.

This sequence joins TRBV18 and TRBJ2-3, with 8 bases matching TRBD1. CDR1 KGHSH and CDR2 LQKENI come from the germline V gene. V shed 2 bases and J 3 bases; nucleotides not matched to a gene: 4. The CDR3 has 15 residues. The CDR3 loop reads CASSPGQGETDTQYF. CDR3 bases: TGTGCCAGCTCACCAGGACAGGGAGAGACAGATACGCAGTATTTT.

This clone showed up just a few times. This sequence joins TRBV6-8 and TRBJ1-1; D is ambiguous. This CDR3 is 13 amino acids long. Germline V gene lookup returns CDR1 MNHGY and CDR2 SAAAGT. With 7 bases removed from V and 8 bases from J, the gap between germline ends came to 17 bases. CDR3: CASKRSYLGEAFF. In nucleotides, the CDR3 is TGTGCCAGCAAGAGGAGTTACCTCGGGGAAGCTTTCTTT.

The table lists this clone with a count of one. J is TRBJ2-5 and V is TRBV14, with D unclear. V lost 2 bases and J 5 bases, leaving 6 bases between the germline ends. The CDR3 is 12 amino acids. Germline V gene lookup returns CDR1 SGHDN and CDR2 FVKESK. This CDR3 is CASSQNWETQYF. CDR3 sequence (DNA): TGTGCCAGCAGCCAAAACTGGGAGACCCAGTACTTC.

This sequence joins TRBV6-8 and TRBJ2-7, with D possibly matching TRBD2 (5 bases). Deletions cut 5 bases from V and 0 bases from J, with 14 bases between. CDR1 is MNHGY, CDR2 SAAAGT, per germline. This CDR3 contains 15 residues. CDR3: CASSAEGFGSYEQYF. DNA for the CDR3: TGTGCCAGCAGTGCCGAGGGATTCGGCTCCTACGAGCAGTACTTC.

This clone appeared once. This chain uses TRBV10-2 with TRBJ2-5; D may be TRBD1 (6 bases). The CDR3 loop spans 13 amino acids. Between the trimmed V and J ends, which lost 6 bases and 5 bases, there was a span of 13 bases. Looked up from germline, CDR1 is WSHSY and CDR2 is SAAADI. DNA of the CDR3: TGCGCCAGCAGGGTTACAGGGCGGGAGACCCAGTACTTC. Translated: CASRVTGRETQYF.

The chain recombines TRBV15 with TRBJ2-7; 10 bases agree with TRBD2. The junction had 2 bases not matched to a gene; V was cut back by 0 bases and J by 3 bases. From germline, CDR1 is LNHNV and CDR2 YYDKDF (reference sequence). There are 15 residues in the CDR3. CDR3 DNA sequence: TGTGCCACCAGCAGAGAACTAGCGGGACTCTACGAGCAGTACTTC. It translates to CATSRELAGLYEQYF.

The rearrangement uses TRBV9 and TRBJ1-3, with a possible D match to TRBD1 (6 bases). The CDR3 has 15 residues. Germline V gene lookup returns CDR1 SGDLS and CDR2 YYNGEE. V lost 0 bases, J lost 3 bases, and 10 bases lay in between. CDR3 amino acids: CASSVAGARGNTIYF. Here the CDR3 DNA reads TGTGCCAGCAGCGTAGCGGGGGCGCGTGGAAACACCATATATTTT.

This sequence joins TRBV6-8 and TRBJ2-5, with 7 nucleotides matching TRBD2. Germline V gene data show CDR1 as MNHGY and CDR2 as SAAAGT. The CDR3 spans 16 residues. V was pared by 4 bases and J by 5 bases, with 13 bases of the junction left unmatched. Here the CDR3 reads CASSLSGVGFGETQYF. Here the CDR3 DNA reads TGTGCCAGCAGTTTGAGCGGGGTGGGTTTCGGGGAGACCCAGTACTTC.

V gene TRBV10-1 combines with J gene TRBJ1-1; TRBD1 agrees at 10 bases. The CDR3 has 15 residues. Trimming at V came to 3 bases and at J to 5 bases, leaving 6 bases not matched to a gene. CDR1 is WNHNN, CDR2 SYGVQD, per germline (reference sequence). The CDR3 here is CASSDPGTGATEAFF. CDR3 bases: TGCGCCAGCAGTGACCCCGGGACAGGGGCAACTGAAGCTTTCTTT.

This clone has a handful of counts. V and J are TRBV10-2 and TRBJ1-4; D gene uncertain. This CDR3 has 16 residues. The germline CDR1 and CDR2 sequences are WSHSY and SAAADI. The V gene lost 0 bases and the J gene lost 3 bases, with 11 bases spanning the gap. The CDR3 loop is CASSESRTESNEKLFF. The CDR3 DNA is TGCGCCAGCAGTGAGTCGAGGACCGAGTCTAATGAAAAACTGTTTTTT.